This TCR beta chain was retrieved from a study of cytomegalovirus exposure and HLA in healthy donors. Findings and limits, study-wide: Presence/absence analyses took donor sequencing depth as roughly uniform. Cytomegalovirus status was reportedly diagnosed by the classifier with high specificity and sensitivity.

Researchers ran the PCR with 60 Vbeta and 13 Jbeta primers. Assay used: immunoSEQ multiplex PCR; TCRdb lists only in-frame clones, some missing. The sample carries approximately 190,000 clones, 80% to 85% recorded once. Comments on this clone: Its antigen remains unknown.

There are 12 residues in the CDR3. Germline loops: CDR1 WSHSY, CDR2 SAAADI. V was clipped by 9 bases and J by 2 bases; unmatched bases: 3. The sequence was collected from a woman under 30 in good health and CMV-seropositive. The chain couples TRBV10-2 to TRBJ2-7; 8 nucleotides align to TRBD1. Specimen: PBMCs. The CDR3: CASRTGPYEQYF. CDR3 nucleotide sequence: TGCGCCAGTAGGACAGGGCCCTACGAGCAGTACTTC.